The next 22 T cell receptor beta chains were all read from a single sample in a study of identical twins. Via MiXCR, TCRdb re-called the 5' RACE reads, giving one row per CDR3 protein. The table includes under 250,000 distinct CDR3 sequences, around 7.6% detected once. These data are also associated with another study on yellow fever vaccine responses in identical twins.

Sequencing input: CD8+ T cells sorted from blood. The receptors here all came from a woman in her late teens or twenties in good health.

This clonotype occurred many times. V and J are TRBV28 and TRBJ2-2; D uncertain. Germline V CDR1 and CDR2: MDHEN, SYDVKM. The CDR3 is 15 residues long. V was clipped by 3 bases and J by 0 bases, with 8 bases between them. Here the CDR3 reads CASSFRSTNTGELFF. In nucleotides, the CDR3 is TGTGCCAGCAGTTTTCGGTCAACGAACACCGGGGAGCTGTTTTTT.

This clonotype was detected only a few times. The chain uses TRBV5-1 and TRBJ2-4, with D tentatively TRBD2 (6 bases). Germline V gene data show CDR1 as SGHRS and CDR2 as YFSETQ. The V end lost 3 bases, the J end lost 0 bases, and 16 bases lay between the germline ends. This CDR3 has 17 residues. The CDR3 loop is CASSWDSSGLAKNIQYF. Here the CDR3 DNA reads TGCGCCAGCAGCTGGGACTCTTCGGGGCTAGCCAAAAACATTCAGTACTTC.

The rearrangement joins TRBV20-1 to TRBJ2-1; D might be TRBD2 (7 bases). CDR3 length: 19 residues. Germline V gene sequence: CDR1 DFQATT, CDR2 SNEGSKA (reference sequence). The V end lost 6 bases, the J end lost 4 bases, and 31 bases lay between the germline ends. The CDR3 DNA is TGCAGTGCCACCCCCCCAGACAGGTCGGGTCGGGGGGCATACAATGAGCAGTTCTTC. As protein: CSATPPDRSGRGAYNEQFF.

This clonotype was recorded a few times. The CDR3 sequence is CATSALGRVAFF. The CDR3 DNA sequence: TGTGCCACCTCAGCCCTCGGCAGGGTAGCTTTCTTT. The chain employs TRBV24-1 and TRBJ1-1, with D tentatively TRBD1 (5 bases). CDR3 length: 12 residues. V lost 9 bases, J lost 10 bases, and 17 bases lay in between. Germline V CDR1 and CDR2: KGHDR, SFDVKD.

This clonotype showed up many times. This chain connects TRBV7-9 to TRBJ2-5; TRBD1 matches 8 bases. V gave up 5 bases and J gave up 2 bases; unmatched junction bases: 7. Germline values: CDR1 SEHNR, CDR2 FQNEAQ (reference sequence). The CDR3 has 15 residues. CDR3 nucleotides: TGTGCCAGCAGCCCAAGGGGACAGGAGCAAGAGACCCAGTACTTC. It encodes CASSPRGQEQETQYF.

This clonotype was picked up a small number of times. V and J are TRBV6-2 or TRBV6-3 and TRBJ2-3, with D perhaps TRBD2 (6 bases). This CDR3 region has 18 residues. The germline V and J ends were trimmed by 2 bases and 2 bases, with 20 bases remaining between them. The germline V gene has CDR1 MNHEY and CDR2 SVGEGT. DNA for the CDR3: TGTGCCAGCAGTTACAAGCGTGCGCCGGGACTTTCCACAGATACGCAGTATTTT. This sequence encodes CASSYKRAPGLSTDTQYF.

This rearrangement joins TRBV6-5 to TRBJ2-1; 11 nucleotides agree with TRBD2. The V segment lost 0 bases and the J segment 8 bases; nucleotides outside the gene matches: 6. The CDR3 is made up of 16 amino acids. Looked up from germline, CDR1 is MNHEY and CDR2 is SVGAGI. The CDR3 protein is CASSYSTSGIDYEQFF. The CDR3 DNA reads TGTGCCAGCAGTTACTCGACTAGCGGGATAGACTATGAGCAGTTCTTC.

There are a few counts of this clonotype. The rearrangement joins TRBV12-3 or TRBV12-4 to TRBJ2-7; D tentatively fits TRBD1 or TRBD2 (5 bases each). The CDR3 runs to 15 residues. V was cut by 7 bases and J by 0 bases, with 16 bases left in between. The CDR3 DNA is TGTGCCAGCACTCCCTGGGCAGGGAGCTCCTACGAGCAGTACTTC. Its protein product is CASTPWAGSSYEQYF.

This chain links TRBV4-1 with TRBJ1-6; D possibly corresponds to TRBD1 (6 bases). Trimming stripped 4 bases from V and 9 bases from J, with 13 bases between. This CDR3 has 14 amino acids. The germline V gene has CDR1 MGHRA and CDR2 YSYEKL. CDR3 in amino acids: CASSPQGRTSPLHF. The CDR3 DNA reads TGCGCCAGCAGCCCACAGGGTCGTACTTCACCCCTCCACTTT.

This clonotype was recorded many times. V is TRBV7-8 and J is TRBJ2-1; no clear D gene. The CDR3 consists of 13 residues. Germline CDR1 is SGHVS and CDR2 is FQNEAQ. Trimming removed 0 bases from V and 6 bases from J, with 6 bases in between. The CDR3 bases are TGTGCCAGCAGCTTAGCGCTTGTCAATGAGCAGTTCTTC. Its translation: CASSLALVNEQFF.

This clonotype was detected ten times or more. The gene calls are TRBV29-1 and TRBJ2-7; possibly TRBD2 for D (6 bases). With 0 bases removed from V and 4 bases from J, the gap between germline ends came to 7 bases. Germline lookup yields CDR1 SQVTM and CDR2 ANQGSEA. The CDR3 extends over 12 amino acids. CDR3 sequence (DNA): TGCAGCGTTGAAGATCGGGAGTACGAGCAGTACTTC. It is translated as CSVEDREYEQYF.

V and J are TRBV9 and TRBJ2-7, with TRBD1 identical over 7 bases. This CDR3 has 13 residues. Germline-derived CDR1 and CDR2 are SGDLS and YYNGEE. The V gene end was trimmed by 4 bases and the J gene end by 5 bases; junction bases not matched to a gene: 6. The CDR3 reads CASSTGQGDEQYF. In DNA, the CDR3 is TGTGCCAGCAGCACGGGGCAGGGGGACGAGCAGTACTTC.

The CDR3 reads CASDPLRGIMPNEQFF. DNA for the CDR3: TGTGCCAGCGATCCGTTGAGGGGGATAATGCCTAATGAGCAGTTCTTC. The J gene is TRBJ2-1, the V gene TRBV7-9; D may be TRBD1 (6 bases). CDR1 and CDR2 from the germline V gene are SEHNR and FQNEAQ (reference sequence). V dropped 8 bases and J dropped 7 bases, with 24 bases sitting between them. The CDR3 covers 16 residues. Complete variable domain (other parts from reference TRBV7-9 and TRBJ2-1): DTGVSQNPRHKITKRGQNVTFRCDPISEHNRLYWYRQTLGQGPEFLTYFQNEAQLEKSRLLSDRFSAERPKGSFSTLEIQRTEQGDSAMYLCASDPLRGIMPNEQFFGPGTRLTVL.

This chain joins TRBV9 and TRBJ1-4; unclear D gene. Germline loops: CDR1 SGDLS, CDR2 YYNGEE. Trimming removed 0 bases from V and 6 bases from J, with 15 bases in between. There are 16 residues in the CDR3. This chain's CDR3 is CASSVEGGLGDEKLFF. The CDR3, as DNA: TGTGCCAGCAGCGTAGAGGGAGGCCTTGGTGATGAAAAACTGTTTTTT.

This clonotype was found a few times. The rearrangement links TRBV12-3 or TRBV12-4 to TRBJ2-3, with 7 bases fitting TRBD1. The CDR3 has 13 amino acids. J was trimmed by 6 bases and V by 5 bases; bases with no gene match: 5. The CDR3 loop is CASSRTGLDTQYF. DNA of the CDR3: TGTGCCAGCAGTAGGACAGGACTTGATACGCAGTATTTT.

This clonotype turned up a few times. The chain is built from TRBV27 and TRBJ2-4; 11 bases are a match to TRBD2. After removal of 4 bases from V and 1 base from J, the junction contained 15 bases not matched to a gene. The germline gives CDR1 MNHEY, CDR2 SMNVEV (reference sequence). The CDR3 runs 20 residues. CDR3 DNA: TGTGCCAGCAGTTCCCAGACTAGCGGGGAACACCCTCTCGCCAAAAACATTCAGTACTTC. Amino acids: CASSSQTSGEHPLAKNIQYF.

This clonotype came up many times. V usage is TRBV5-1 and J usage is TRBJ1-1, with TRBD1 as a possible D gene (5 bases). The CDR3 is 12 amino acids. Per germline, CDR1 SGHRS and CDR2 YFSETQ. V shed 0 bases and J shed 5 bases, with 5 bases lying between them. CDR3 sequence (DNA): TGCGCCAGCAGCTTGGACAGGACTGAAGCTTTCTTT. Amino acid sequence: CASSLDRTEAFF.

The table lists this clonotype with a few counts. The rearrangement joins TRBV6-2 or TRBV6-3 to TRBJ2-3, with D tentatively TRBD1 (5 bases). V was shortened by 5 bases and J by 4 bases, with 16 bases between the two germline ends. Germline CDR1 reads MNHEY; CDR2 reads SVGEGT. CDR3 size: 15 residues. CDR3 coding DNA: TGTGCCAGCAGTCAACTCCCAGGGCACGCAGATACGCAGTATTTT. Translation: CASSQLPGHADTQYF.

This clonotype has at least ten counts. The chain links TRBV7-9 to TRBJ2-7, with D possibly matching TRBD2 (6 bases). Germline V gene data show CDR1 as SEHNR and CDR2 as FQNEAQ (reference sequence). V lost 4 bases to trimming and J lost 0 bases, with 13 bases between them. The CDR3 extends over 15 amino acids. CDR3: CASSSVVGGSYEQYF. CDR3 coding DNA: TGTGCCAGCAGCTCTGTGGTGGGAGGCTCCTACGAGCAGTACTTC.

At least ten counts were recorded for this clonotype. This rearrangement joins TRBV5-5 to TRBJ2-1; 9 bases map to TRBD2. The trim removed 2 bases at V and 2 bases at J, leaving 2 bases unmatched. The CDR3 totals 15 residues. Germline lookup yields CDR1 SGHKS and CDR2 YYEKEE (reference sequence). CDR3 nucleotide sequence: TGTGCCAGCAGCTTTGGCGGGGGGGCCTACAATGAGCAGTTCTTC. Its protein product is CASSFGGGAYNEQFF.

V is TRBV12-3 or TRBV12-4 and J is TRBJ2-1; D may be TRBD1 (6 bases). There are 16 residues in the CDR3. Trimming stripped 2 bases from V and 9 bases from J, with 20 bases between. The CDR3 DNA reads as TGTGCCAGCAGTTTATGGGGCAGGGACATCTTACGTGAGCAGTTCTTC. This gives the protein CASSLWGRDILREQFF.

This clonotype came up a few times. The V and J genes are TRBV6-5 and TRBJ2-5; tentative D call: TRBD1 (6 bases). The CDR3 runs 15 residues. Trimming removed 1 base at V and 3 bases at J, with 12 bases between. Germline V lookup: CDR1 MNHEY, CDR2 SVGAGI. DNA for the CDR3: TGTGCCAGCAGTTACTATTCAGGGGTGAAAGAGACCCAGTACTTC. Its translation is CASSYYSGVKETQYF.